This TCR beta chain was profiled in a study of beta chain features in type 1 diabetes. About the study: Sorted cells numbering around 100,000,000 were examined across all samples. Study observations and caveats: Resolution of whether HLA type affects TCRB rearrangement was not achieved here. Moderately but significantly shorter TCRB CDR3s were found in Type 1 diabetes patients in all four CD4+ subsets. Among patients, naive, central memory and Treg TCRB repertoires appeared more similar than among healthy donors.

Expressed TCRB transcripts were sequenced after all isolated RNA was converted to cDNA. Profiling relied on immunoSEQ multiplex PCR, and the TCRdb table lists in-frame clones only, not all of them. The sample has a few hundred thousand clones, around 13% seen once. In this sample, this clone turned up a few times. What it binds is not known. Germline loops: CDR1 MNHEY, CDR2 SVGAGI. V lost 5 bases and J lost 4, with 13 bases in between. This CDR3 is built from 14 residues. Sequencing was performed on naive CD4+ T cells from blood. The J gene is TRBJ2-3, the V gene TRBV6-5; maybe TRBD2 (6 bases). This sequence originates from a man aged 25-45 years with type 1 diabetes. The DNA of the CDR3 is TGTGCCAGCAGTCCCCGGCGGGGCCCAGATACGCAGTATTTT. Its protein is CASSPRRGPDTQYF.